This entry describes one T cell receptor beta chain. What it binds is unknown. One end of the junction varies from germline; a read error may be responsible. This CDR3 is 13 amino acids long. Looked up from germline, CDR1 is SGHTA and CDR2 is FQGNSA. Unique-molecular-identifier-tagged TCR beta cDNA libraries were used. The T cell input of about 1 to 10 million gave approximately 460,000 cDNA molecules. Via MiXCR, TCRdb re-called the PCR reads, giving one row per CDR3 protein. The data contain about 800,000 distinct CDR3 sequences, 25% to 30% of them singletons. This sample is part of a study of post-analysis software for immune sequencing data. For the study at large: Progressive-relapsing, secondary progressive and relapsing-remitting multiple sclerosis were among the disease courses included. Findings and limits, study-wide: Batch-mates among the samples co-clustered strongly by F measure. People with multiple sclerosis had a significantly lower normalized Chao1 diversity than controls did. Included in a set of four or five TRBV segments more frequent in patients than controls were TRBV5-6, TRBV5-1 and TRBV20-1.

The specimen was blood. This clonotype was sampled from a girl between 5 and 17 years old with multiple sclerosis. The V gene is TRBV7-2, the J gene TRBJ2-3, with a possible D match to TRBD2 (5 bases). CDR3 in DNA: TGTGCCGGCAGCTTAGCGATCAGGGATACGCAGTATTTT. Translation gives CAGSLAIRDTQYF.